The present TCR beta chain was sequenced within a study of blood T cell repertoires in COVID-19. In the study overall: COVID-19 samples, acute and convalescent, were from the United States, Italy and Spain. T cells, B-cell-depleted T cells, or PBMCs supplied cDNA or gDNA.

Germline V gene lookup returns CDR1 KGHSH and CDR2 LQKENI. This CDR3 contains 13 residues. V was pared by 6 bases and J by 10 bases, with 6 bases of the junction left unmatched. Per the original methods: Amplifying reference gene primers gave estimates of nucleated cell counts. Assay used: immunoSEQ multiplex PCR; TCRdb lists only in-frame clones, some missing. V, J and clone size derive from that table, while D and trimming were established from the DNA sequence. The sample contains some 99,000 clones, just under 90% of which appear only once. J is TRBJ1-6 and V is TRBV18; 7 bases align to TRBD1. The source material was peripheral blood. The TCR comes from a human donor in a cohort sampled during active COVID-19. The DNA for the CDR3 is TGTGCCAGCTCTCCGACAGGGAAATCACCCCTCCACTTT. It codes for CASSPTGKSPLHF.